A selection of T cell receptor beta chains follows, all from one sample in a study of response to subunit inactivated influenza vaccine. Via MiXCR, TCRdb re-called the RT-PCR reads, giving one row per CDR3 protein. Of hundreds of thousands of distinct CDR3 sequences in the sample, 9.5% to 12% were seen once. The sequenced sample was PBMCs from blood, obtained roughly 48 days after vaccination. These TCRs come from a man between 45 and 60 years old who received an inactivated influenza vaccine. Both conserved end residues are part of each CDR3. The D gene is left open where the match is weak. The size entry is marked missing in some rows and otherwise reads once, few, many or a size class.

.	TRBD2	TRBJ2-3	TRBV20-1	TGCAGTGCTAGAGATCGGCGGCTAGCGGGAACAGATACGCAGTATTTT	CSARDRRLAGTDTQYF
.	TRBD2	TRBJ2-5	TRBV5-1	TGCGCCAGCAGCTCCGTAGCGGGGGCCCAAGAGACCCAGTACTTC	CASSSVAGAQETQYF
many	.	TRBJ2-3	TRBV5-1	TGCGCCAGCAGCTTGTACAGTGCAGATACGCAGTATTTT	CASSLYSADTQYF
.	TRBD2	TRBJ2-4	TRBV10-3	TGTGCCATCAGCGGGACTAGCGGGAGTGTTGGCAAAAACATTCAGTACTTC	CAISGTSGSVGKNIQYF
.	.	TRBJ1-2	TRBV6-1	TGTGCCAGCAGGGACGGGGGTAGAAACTATGGCTACACCTTC	CASRDGGRNYGYTF
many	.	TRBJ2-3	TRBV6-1	TGTGCCAGCAGCCCCGACTTGCTTTACACAGATACGCAGTATTTT	CASSPDLLYTDTQYF
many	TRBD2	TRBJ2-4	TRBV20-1	TGCAGTGCTAACGAACCGGGACTACCAAACATTCAGTACTTC	CSANEPGLPNIQYF
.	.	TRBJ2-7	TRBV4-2	TGTGCCAGCAGCCAAGTAGGCGGAAACTACGAGCAGTACTTC	CASSQVGGNYEQYF
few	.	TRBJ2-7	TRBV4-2	TGTGCCAGCAGCCAAGCACCAGGGAGCTACGAGCAGTACTTC	CASSQAPGSYEQYF
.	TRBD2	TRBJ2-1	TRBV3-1	TGTGCCAGCAGCCAGTCGGGGGCTAGCGGGAGTGGGGATCATGAGCAGTTCTTC	CASSQSGASGSGDHEQFF
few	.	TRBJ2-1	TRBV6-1	TGTGCCAGCAGATTTCGACAGTCCGTCTCCTACAATGAGCAGTTCTTC	CASRFRQSVSYNEQFF
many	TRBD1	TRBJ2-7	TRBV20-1	TGCAGTGCTAGGGGACAGGGAATGGGAATATACGAGCAGTACTTC	CSARGQGMGIYEQYF
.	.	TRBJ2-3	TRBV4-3	TGCGCCAGCAGCCAAGAACGTAGGGGTTACGCAGATACGCAGTATTTT	CASSQERRGYADTQYF
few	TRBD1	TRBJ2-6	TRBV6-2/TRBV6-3	TGTGCCAGCCGGAGTTCAGGGGGTAGCTCTGGGGCCAACGTCCTGACTTTC	CASRSSGGSSGANVLTF
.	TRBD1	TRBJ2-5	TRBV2	TGTGCCAGCAGTGCCGACAGGGAAGAGACCCAGTACTTC	CASSADREETQYF
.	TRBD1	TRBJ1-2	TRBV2	TGTGCCAGCAGTGAAGCGTCGGCCCGGACAGGGCGGTGGGGCTACACCTTC	CASSEASARTGRWGYTF
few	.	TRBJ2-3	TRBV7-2	TGTGCCAGCAGCTTTACTCGCGGCACAGATACGCAGTATTTT	CASSFTRGTDTQYF
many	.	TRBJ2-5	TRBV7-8	TGTGCCAGCAGCTCCACTCATGGAGAGGAGACCCAGTACTTC	CASSSTHGEETQYF
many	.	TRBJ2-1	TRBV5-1	TGCGCCAGCCAGATAAGCGGGTACAATGAGCAGTTCTTC	CASQISGYNEQFF
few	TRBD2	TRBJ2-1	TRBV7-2	TGTGCCAGCAGCTTACGACTAGCGGGAGGGCCTGGGAATGAGCAGTTCTTC	CASSLRLAGGPGNEQFF
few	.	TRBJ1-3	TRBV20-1	TGCAGTGCTAGAGACTTGGGTGACGTACAAGCAAACACCATATATTTT	CSARDLGDVQANTIYF
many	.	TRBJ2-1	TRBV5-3	TGTGCCAGAAGCTTTGGGGTCCCGAGCTCCTACAATGAGCAGTTCTTC	CARSFGVPSSYNEQFF
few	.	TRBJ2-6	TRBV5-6	TGTGCCAGCAGCTTAGTATGGGGCTCTGGGGCCAACGTCCTGACTTTC	CASSLVWGSGANVLTF
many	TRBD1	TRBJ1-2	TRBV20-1	TGCAGTGCTAGGACAGGGATTCAATATGGCTACACCTTC	CSARTGIQYGYTF
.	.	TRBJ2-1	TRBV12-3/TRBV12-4	TGTGCCAGCAGTTTTACCTTGGACAGTGCAATCTACAATGAGCAGTTCTTC	CASSFTLDSAIYNEQFF
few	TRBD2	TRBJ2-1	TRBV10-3	TGTGCCATCAGTGAGAGGAGCGGGAGCGAGCAGTTCTTC	CAISERSGSEQFF
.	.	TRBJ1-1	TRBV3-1	TGTGCCAGCAGCCCGAGTCAGGGAATCACTGAAGCTTTCTTT	CASSPSQGITEAFF
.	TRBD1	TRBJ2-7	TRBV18	TGTGCCAGCTCACCATGGGACAGGAGCTCCTACGAGCAGTACTTC	CASSPWDRSSYEQYF